Described below is a single T cell receptor beta chain sequence and its context. Trimming removed 5 bases at V and 4 bases at J, with 20 bases between. Germline V gene sequence: CDR1 SGHTA, CDR2 FQGNSA. The CDR3 runs 16 residues. Sequencing was performed with immunoSEQ multiplex PCR; in TCRdb, only in-frame clones are kept and a portion is missing. Among a few thousand clones listed, roughly 88% were seen once. The sample comes from a study of tumor T cells in aggressive B-cell lymphoma. Sequencing was carried out using tumor tissue. This TCR derives from an adult with diffuse large B cell lymphoma. V is TRBV7-2 and J is TRBJ1-1; D gene uncertain. CDR3 sequence: CASSQDRRSRGTEAFF. Here the CDR3 DNA reads TGTGCCAGCAGCCAGGATCGTCGCAGCCGGGGCACTGAAGCTTTCTTT.